Shown below are 7 T cell receptor beta chains from a single sample sequenced in a study of T cell responses to AZD1222 COVID-19 vaccine. The assay was immunoSEQ multiplex PCR, and TCRdb's table has in-frame clones only and misses some. The data contain 160,000 or so clones, about 89% of them seen just once; the ten biggest clones take up approximately 9.1%. The sequencing used peripheral blood, collected 28 days after the second AZD1222 dose. Every receptor here comes from an adult who received the AZD1222 COVID-19 vaccine.

This clone has only a few counts. This chain links TRBV7-9 with TRBJ2-3; 10 bases fit TRBD2. In germline, CDR1 is SEHNR, CDR2 FQNEAQ (reference sequence). V trimming: 1 base; J trimming: 6 bases; junction bases outside the gene matches: 7. CDR3 length: 16 amino acids. The CDR3 sequence: CASSLEASGRWDTQYF. The CDR3 nucleotides read TGTGCCAGCAGCTTAGAGGCTAGCGGGAGATGGGATACGCAGTATTTT.

The chain employs TRBV30 and TRBJ1-2; D perhaps matches TRBD1 (5 bases). The CDR3 runs 14 residues. The V and J ends lost 0 bases and 4 bases respectively, with 12 bases between them. Germline CDR1 reads GTSNPN; CDR2 reads SVGIG (reference sequence). The CDR3 region has the DNA TGTGCCTGGAGTGTACAGGCCAGAAGCTATGGCTACACCTTC. This encodes CAWSVQARSYGYTF.

This clone has a single count. The CDR3 DNA sequence: TGTGCCAGCTCACCAGGGGCGAGCTCCTACGAGCAGTACTTC. Its translation is CASSPGASSYEQYF. The V call is TRBV18, the J call TRBJ2-7, with D maybe TRBD1 (5 bases). Trimming left V 2 bases short and J 0 bases short, with 8 bases between. This CDR3 spans 14 amino acids. Germline loops: CDR1 KGHSH, CDR2 LQKENI. The entire variable domain, with the rest obtained from reference TRBV18 and TRBJ2-7, is as follows: NAGVMQNPRHLVRRRGQEARLRCSPMKGHSHVYWYRQLPEEGLKFMVYLQKENIIDESGMPKERFSAEFPKEGPSILRIQQVVRGDSAAYFCASSPGASSYEQYFGPGTRLTVT.

This clone was observed a handful of times. The chain has TRBV5-1 and TRBJ2-1; 9 bases agree with TRBD2. The trim removed 4 bases at V and 7 bases at J, leaving 15 bases unmatched. From germline, CDR1 is SGHRS and CDR2 YFSETQ. The CDR3 runs to 17 residues. The CDR3 nucleotides read TGCGCCAGCAGCCAAATTCTAGCGGGGATCCTAAGTAATGAGCAGTTCTTC. The encoded protein is CASSQILAGILSNEQFF.

The chain joins TRBV28 to TRBJ1-5; TRBD1 is a possible D gene (5 bases). The CDR3 runs 15 residues. Germline loops: CDR1 MDHEN, CDR2 SYDVKM. Trimming shortened V by 6 bases and J by 6 bases, and 18 bases separated the two germline ends. The CDR3 here is CASSNGGVGAQPQHF. The DNA for the CDR3 is TGTGCCAGCAGCAACGGAGGCGTAGGGGCTCAGCCCCAGCATTTT.

The rearrangement joins TRBV29-1 to TRBJ2-1; D uncertain. The V and J ends lost 7 bases and 7 bases respectively, with 11 bases between them. The CDR3 runs 11 residues. The germline CDR1 and CDR2 sequences are SQVTM and ANQGSEA. CDR3 residues: CSALNVNEQFF. DNA of the CDR3: TGCAGCGCGCTAAATGTAAATGAGCAGTTCTTC.

V gene TRBV6-5 combines with J gene TRBJ1-4; D is undetermined. Germline lookup yields CDR1 MNHEY and CDR2 SVGAGI. CDR3 length: 14 residues. Between the trimmed V and J ends, which lost 5 bases and 1 base, there was a span of 8 bases. CDR3 in DNA: TGTGCCAGCAGTATCCCTATAACTAATGAAAAACTGTTTTTT. Translating gives CASSIPITNEKLFF.